This T cell receptor beta chain stems from a study of response to subunit inactivated influenza vaccine. Broader study findings: The authors suggested that every seasonal influenza vaccination recruits few new T cells.

Per germline, CDR1 SGHAT and CDR2 FQNNGV. The V segment lost 2 bases and the J segment 6 bases; nucleotides outside the gene matches: 6. This CDR3 is 14 amino acids long. The sample holds many counts of this clonotype. Antigen specificity is unknown. Each CDR3 protein is one row after TCRdb ran MiXCR on the RT-PCR reads. Found here are more than 400,000 distinct CDR3 sequences, approximately 7.7% of them singletons; the top ten hold roughly 14%. The sequence was obtained from a man between 50 and 75 years old who received an inactivated influenza vaccine. V usage is TRBV11-2 and J usage is TRBJ2-7; TRBD1 aligns across 8 bases. Sequencing used PBMCs from blood, obtained about 23 months after vaccination. The CDR3 DNA is TGTGCCAGCAGCTTAAGACAGGGGCCCCTCGAGCAGTACTTC. Translation: CASSLRQGPLEQYF.